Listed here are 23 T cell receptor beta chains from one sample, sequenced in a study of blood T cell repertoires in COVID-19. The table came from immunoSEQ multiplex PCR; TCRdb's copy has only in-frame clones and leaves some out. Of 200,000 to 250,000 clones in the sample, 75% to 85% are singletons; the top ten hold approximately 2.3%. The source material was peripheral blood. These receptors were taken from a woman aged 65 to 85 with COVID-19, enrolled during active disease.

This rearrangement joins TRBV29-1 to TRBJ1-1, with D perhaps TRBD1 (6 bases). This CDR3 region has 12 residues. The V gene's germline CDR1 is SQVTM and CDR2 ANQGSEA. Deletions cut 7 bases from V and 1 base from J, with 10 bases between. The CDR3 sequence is CSAKQGNTEAFF. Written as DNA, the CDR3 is TGCAGCGCTAAACAGGGGAACACTGAAGCTTTCTTT. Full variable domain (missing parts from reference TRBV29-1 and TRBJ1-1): SAVISQKPSRDICQRGTSLTIQCQVDSQVTMMFWYRQQPGQSLTLIATANQGSEATYESGFVIDKFPISRPNLTFSTLTVSNMSPEDSSIYLCSAKQGNTEAFFGQGTRLTVV.

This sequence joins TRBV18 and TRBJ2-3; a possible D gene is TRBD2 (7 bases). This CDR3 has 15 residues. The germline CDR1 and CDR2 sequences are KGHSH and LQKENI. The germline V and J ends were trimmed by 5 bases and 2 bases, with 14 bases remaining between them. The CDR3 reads CASSGGGVTTDTQYF. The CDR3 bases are TGTGCCAGCTCAGGCGGGGGCGTTACCACAGATACGCAGTATTTT. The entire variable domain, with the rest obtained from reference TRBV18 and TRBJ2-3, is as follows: NAGVMQNPRHLVRRRGQEARLRCSPMKGHSHVYWYRQLPEEGLKFMVYLQKENIIDESGMPKERFSAEFPKEGPSILRIQQVVRGDSAAYFCASSGGGVTTDTQYFGPGTRLTVL.

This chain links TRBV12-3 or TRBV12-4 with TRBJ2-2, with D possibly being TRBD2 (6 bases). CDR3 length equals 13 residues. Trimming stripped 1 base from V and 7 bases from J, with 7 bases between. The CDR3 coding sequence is TGTGCCAGCAGTTTAGAGGGAGGCGGGGAGCTGTTTTTT. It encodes CASSLEGGGELFF.

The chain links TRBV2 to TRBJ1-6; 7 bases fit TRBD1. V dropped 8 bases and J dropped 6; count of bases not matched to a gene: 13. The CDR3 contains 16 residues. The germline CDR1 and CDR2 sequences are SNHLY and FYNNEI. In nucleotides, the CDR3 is TGTGCCAGCTCGTATCAAGCAGGGGGATTTAATTCACCCCTCCACTTT. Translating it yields CASSYQAGGFNSPLHF.

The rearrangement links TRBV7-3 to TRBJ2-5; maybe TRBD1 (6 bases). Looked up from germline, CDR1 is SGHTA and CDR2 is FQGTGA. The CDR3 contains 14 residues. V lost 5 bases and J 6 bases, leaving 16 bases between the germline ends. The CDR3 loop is CASSPEGDRKTQYF. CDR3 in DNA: TGTGCCAGCAGCCCCGAGGGGGATAGGAAGACCCAGTACTTC. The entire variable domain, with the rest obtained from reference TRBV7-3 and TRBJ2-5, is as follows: GAGVSQTPSNKVTEKGKYVELRCDPISGHTALYWYRQSLGQGPEFLIYFQGTGAADDSGLPNDRFFAVRPEGSVSTLKIQRTERGDSAVYLCASSPEGDRKTQYFGPGTRLLVL.

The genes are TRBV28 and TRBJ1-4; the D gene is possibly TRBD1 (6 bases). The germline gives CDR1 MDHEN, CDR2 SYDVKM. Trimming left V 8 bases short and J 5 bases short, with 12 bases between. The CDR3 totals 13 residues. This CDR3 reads CASYRVRNEKLFF. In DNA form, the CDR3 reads TGTGCCAGCTACAGGGTTAGGAATGAAAAACTGTTTTTT.

CDR3 DNA: TGCGCCAGCAGTGGTCAGGGATATGGGTATAATTCACCCCTCCACTTT. It yields the protein CASSGQGYGYNSPLHF. J is TRBJ1-6 and V is TRBV10-1; D is perhaps TRBD1 (5 bases). V lost 4 bases to trimming and J lost 4 bases, with 14 bases between them. Germline CDR1 and CDR2: WNHNN and SYGVQD (reference sequence). This CDR3 contains 16 residues.

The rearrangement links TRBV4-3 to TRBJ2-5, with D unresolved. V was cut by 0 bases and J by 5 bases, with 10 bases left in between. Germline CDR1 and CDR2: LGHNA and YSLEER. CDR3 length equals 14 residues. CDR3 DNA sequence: TGCGCCAGCAGCCAAGATCTCGTTGTGGAGACCCAGTACTTC. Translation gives CASSQDLVVETQYF.

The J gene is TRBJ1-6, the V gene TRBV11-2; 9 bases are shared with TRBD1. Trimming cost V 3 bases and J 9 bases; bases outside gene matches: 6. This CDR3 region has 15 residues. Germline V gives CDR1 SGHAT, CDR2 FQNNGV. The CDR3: CASSFAGQGVSPLHF. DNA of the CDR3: TGTGCCAGCAGCTTCGCGGGACAGGGTGTTTCACCCCTCCACTTT.

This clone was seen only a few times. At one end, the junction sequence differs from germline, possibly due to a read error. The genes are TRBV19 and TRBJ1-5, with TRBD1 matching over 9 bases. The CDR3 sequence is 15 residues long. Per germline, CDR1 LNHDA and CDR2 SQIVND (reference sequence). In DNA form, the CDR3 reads TGTGCCAGTAGCATAGGGGGACAGGGTGGGCAGCCCCAGCATTTT. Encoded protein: CASSIGGQGGQPQHF.

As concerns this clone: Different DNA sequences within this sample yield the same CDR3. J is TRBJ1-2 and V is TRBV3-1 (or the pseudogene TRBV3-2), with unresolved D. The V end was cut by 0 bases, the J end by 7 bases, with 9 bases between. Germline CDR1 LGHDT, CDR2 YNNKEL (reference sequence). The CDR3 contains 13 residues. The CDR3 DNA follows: TGTGCCAGCAGCCAAGAGGCTGCGGCTGGCTACACCTTC. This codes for CASSQEAAAGYTF.

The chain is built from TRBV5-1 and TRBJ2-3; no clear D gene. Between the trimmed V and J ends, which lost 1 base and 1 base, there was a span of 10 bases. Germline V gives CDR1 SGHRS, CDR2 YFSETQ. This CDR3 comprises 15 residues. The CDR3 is CASSLFGSGTDTQYF. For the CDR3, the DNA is TGCGCCAGCAGCTTGTTCGGGTCGGGCACAGATACGCAGTATTTT.

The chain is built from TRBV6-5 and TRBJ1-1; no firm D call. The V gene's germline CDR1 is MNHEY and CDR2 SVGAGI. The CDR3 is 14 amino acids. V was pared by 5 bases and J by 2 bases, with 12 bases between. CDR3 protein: CASSPRRTNTEAFF. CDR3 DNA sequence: TGTGCCAGCAGTCCCAGGCGAACTAACACTGAAGCTTTCTTT.

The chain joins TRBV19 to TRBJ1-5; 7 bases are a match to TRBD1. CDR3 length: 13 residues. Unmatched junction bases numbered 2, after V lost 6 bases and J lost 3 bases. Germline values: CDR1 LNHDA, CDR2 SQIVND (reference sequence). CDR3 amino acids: CASRDRFNQPQHF. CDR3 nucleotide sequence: TGTGCCAGTAGGGACAGGTTCAATCAGCCCCAGCATTTT.

The CDR3 bases are TGTGCCAGCAGCCCCGTGGGGGACAGGGCTAACACACCCCTCCACTTT. It codes for CASSPVGDRANTPLHF. The chain couples TRBV7-9 to TRBJ1-6, with TRBD1 identical over 9 bases. The germline CDR1 and CDR2 sequences are SEHNR and FQNEAQ (reference sequence). The CDR3 has 16 amino acids. Trimming removed 5 bases from V and 11 bases from J; junction bases left unmatched: 13. Drawing the rest from reference TRBV7-9 and TRBJ1-6, the complete variable domain is DTGVSQNPRHKITKRGQNVTFRCDPISEHNRLYWYRQTLGQGPEFLTYFQNEAQLEKSRLLSDRFSAERPKGSFSTLEIQRTEQGDSAMYLCASSPVGDRANTPLHFGNGTRLTVT.

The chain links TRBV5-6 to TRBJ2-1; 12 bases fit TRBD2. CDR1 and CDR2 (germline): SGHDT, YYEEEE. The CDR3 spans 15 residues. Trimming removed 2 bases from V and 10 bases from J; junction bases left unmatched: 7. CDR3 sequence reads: CASSFRLAGVEEQFF. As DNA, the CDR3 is TGTGCCAGCAGCTTCCGACTAGCGGGAGTGGAAGAGCAGTTCTTC.

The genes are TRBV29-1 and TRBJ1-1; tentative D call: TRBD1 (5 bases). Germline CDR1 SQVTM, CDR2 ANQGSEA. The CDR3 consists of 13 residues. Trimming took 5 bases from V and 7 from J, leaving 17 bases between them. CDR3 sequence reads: CSVQGSSGGEAFF. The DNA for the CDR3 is TGCAGCGTTCAAGGCTCATCGGGGGGTGAAGCTTTCTTT.

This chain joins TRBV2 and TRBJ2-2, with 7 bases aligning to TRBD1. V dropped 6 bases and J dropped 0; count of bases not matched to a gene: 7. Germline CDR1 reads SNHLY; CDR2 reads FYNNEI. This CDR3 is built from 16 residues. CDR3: CASSARTGSNTGELFF. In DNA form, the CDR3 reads TGTGCCAGCAGCGCGAGGACAGGTTCGAACACCGGGGAGCTGTTTTTT.

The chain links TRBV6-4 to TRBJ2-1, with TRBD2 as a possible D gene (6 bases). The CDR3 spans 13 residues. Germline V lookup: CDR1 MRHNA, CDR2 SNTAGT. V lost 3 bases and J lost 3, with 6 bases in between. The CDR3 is CASSEGGYNEQFF. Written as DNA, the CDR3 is TGTGCCAGCAGTGAGGGGGGCTACAATGAGCAGTTCTTC.

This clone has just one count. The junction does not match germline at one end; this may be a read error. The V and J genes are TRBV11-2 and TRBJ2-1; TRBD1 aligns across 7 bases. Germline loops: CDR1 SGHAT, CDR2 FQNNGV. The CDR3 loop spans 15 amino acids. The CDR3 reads CASSLEGDRYNEQFF. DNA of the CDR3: TGTGCCAGCAGCCTAGAGGGGGACAGATACAATGAGCAGTTCTTC.

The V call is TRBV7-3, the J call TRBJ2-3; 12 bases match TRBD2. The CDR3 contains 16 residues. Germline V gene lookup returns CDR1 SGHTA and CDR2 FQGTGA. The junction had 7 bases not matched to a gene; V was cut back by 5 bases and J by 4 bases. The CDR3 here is CASSQGLAGGADTQYF. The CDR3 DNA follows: TGTGCCAGCAGCCAGGGACTAGCGGGCGGGGCAGATACGCAGTATTTT.

The DNA for the CDR3 is TGTGCCAGCAGCTTAGGTGGACAGGATGCCACTAATGAAAAACTGTTTTTT. Encoded protein: CASSLGGQDATNEKLFF. The chain joins TRBV7-9 to TRBJ1-4, with 7 nucleotides matching TRBD1. Looked up from germline, CDR1 is SEHNR and CDR2 is FQNEAQ (reference sequence). The V gene end was trimmed by 1 base and the J gene end by 2 bases; junction bases not matched to a gene: 7. The CDR3 runs 17 residues.

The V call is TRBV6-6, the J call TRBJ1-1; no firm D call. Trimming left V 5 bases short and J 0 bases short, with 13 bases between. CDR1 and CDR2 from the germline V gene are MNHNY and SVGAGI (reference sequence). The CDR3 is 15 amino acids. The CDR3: CASSLQSAMNTEAFF. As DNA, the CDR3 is TGTGCCAGCAGTCTACAGTCCGCTATGAACACTGAAGCTTTCTTT.